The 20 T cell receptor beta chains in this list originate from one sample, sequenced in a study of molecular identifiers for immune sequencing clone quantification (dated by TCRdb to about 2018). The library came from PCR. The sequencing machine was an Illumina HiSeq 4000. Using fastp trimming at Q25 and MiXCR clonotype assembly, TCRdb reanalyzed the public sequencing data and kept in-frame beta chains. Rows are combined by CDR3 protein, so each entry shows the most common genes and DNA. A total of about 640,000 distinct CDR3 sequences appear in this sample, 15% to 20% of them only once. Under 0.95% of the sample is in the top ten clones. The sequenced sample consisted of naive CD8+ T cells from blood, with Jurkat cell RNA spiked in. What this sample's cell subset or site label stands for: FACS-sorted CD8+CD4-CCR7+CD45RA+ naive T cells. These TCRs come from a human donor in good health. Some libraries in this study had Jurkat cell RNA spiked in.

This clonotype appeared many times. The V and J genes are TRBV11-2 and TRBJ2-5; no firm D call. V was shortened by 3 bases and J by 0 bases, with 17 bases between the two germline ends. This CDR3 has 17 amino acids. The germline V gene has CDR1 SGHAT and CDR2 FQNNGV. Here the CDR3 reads CASSFSVRPEYQETQYF. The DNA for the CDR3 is TGTGCCAGCAGCTTCTCTGTCCGTCCGGAGTACCAAGAGACCCAGTACTTC.

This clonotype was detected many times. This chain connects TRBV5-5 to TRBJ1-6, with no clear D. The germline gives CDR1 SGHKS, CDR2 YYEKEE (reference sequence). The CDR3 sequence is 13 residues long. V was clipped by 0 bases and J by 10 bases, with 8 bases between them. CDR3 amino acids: CASSLALKSPLHF. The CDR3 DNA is TGTGCCAGCAGCTTGGCCCTAAAGTCACCCCTCCACTTT.

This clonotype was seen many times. This CDR3 reads CASSLGGLAGGFSYEQYF. Here the CDR3 DNA reads TGTGCCAGCAGCTTAGGGGGTTTAGCGGGGGGCTTCTCCTACGAGCAGTACTTC. The rearrangement links TRBV7-2 to TRBJ2-7, with 10 bases that match TRBD2. With 1 base clipped from V and 0 bases from J, the junction kept 9 bases outside the gene matches. The CDR3 extends over 18 amino acids. Germline V lookup: CDR1 SGHTA, CDR2 FQGNSA.

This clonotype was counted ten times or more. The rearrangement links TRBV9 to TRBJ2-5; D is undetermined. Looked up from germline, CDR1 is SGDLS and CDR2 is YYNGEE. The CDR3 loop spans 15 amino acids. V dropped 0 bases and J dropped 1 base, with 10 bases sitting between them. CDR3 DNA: TGTGCCAGCAGCGTAGGAACACGTACCCAAGAGACCCAGTACTTC. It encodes CASSVGTRTQETQYF.

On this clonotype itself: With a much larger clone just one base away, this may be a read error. CDR3 region: CAWGLDSGINTEALF. DNA for the CDR3: TGTGCCTGGGGTTTGGATTCGGGGATTAACACTGAAGCTCTCTTT. The gene calls are TRBV30 and TRBJ1-1; D unresolved. The CDR3 covers 15 residues. The V gene's germline CDR1 is GTSNPN and CDR2 SVGIG (reference sequence).

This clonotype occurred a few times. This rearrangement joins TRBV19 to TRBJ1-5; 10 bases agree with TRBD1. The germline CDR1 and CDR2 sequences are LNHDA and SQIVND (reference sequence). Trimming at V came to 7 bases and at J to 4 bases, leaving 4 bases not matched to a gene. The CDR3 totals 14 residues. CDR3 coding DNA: TGTGCCAGTACCTGGGACAGGGGAAATCAGCCCCAGCATTTT. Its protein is CASTWDRGNQPQHF.

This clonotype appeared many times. This chain's CDR3 is CASSPSSEGPWGTQYF. CDR3 in DNA: TGTGCCAGTTCCCCGTCGTCGGAGGGGCCCTGGGGTACGCAGTATTTT. The chain has TRBV12-3 or TRBV12-4 and TRBJ2-3; D perhaps matches TRBD2 (6 bases). Trimming stripped 9 bases from V and 8 bases from J, with 27 bases between. The CDR3 runs to 16 residues.

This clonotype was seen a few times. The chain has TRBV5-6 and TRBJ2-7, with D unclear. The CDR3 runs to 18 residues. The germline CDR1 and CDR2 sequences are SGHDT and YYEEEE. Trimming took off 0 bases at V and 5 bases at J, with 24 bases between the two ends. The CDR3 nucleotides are TGTGCCAGCAGCTTGGCCCTCGGGTTGGCCTTAACGGCCCACGAGCAGTACTTC. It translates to CASSLALGLALTAHEQYF.

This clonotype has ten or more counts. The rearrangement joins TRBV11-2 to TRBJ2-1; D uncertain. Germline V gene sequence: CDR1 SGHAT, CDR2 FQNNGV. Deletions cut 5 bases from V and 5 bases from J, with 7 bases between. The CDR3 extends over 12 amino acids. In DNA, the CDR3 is TGTGCCAGCAGCCAAGGACACAATGAGCAGTTCTTC. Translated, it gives CASSQGHNEQFF. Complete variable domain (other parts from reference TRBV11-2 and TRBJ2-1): EAGVAQSPRYKIIEKRQSVAFWCNPISGHATLYWYQQILGQGPKLLIQFQNNGVVDDSQLPKDRFSAERLKGVDSTLKIQPAKLEDSAVYLCASSQGHNEQFFGPGTRLTVL.

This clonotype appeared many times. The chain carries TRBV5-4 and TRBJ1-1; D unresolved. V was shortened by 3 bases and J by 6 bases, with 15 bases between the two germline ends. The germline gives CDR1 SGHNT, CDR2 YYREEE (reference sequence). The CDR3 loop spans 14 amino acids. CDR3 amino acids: CASSYEGRLAEAFF. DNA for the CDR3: TGTGCCAGCAGCTATGAGGGTCGTCTAGCTGAAGCTTTCTTT.

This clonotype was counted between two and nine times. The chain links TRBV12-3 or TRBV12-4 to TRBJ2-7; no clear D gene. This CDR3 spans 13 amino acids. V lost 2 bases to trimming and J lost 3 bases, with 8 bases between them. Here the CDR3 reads CASSLIAGYEQYF. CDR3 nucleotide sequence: TGTGCCAGCAGTTTAATAGCAGGCTACGAGCAGTACTTC.

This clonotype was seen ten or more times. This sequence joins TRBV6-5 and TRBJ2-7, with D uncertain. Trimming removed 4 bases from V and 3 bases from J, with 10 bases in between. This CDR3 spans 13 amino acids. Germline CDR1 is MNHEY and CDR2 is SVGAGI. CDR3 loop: CASSSVAGYEQYF. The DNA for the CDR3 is TGTGCCAGCAGTTCGGTCGCTGGCTACGAGCAGTACTTC.

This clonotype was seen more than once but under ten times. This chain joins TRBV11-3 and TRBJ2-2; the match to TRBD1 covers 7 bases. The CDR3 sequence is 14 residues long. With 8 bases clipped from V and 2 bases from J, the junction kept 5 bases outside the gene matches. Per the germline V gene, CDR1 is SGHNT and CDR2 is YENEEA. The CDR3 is CASSGQTNTGELFF. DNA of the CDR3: TGTGCCAGCTCGGGACAGACAAACACCGGGGAGCTGTTTTTT.

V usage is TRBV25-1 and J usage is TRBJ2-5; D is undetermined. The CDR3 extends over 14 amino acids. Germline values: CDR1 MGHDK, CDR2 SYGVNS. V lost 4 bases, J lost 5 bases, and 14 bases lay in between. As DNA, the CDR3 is TGTGCCAGCAGTGGCGACTCACGATGGGAGACCCAGTACTTC. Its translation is CASSGDSRWETQYF.

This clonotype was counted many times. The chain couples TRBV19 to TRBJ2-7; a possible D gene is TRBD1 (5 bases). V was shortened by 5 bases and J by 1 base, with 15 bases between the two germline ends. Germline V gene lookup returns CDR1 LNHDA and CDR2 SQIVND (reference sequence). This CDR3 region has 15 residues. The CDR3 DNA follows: TGTGCCAGTAGTTCCCGCGGCCAGGGTTCCTACGAGCAGTACTTC. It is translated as CASSSRGQGSYEQYF.

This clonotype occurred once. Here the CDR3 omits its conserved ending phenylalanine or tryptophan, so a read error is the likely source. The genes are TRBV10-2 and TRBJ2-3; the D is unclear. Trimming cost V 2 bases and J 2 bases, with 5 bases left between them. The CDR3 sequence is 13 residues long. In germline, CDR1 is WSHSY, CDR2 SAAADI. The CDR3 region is CASSEHATDTQYL. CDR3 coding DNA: TGCGCCAGCAGTGAGCACGCCACAGATACGCAGTATCTT.

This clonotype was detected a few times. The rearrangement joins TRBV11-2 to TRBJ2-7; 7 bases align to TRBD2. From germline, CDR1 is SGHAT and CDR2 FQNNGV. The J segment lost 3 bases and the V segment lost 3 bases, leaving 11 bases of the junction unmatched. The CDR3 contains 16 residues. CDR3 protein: CASSFSAGEGRYEQYF. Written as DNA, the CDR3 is TGTGCCAGCAGCTTTTCCGCCGGGGAGGGCCGCTACGAGCAGTACTTC.

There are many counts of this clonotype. DNA for the CDR3: TGCAGCGTTGAGATCACTGAAGCTTTCTTT. The encoded protein is CSVEITEAFF. This chain uses TRBV29-1 with TRBJ1-1; no definite D call. Germline V gene data show CDR1 as SQVTM and CDR2 as ANQGSEA. The length of the CDR3 is 10 residues. V was trimmed by 3 bases and J by 4 bases, leaving 3 bases between them. Together with reference TRBV29-1 and TRBJ1-1, the CDR3 gives the full variable domain: SAVISQKPSRDICQRGTSLTIQCQVDSQVTMMFWYRQQPGQSLTLIATANQGSEATYESGFVIDKFPISRPNLTFSTLTVSNMSPEDSSIYLCSVEITEAFFGQGTRLTVV.

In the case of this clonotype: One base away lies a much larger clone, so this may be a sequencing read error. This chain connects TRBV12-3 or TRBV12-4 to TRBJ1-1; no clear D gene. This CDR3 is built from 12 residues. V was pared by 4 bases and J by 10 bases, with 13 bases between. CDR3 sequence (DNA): TGTGCCAGCAGTTCACCCCGAGGGCGAGCTTTCTTT. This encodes CASSSPRGRAFF.

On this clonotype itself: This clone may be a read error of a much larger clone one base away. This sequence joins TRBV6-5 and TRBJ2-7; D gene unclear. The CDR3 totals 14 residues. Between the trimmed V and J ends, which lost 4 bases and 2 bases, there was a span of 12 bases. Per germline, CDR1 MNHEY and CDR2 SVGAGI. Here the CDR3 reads CASSCSPETYEQYF. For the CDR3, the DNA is TGTGCCAGCAGTTGCTCGCCAGAGACCTACGAGCAGTACTTC.